This TCR beta chain was profiled in a study of regulatory T cells in long-lasting Graves disease. Points from the study as a whole: Persistent patients had a count of shared public clonotypes (around 2,500) that exceeded that of new patients (approximately 1,000).

CDR3-region Arm-PCR and iRepertoire HTBI primers produced the TCR beta libraries. TCRdb called the multiplex PCR reads again in MiXCR, with one record for every CDR3 protein. The table lists about 450,000 distinct CDR3 sequences, approximately 14% of them singletons. As for this clonotype: The antigen remains undetermined.

The CDR3 length is 15 residues. V was cut by 3 bases and J by 2 bases, with 14 bases left in between. Germline lookup yields CDR1 MGHRA and CDR2 YSYEKL. Documented time point: newly diagnosed GD, antithyroid drugs for less than 3 months. RNA isolated from PBMCs was used to make the TCR library. Graves' disease diagnoses used American Thyroid Association guidelines. EDTA tubes collected nine milliliters of peripheral blood. The sample was also reused in another study, on T cells in Graves' hyperthyroidism and ophthalmopathy. That paper notes: Exclusion of patients followed from uncontrolled infection, other autoimmune disease, pregnancy or lactation.

The specimen comprised peripheral blood mononuclear cells (PBMCs), sampled at new diagnosis, from a patient treated with antithyroid drugs. J is TRBJ2-7 and V is TRBV4-1; tentative D call: TRBD2 (6 bases). The TCR sequence derives from a woman aged 50 to 60 with Graves disease. CDR3 loop: CASSQRSGSTYEQYF. The CDR3 DNA follows: TGCGCCAGCAGCCAGAGATCCGGGAGTACCTACGAGCAGTACTTC.